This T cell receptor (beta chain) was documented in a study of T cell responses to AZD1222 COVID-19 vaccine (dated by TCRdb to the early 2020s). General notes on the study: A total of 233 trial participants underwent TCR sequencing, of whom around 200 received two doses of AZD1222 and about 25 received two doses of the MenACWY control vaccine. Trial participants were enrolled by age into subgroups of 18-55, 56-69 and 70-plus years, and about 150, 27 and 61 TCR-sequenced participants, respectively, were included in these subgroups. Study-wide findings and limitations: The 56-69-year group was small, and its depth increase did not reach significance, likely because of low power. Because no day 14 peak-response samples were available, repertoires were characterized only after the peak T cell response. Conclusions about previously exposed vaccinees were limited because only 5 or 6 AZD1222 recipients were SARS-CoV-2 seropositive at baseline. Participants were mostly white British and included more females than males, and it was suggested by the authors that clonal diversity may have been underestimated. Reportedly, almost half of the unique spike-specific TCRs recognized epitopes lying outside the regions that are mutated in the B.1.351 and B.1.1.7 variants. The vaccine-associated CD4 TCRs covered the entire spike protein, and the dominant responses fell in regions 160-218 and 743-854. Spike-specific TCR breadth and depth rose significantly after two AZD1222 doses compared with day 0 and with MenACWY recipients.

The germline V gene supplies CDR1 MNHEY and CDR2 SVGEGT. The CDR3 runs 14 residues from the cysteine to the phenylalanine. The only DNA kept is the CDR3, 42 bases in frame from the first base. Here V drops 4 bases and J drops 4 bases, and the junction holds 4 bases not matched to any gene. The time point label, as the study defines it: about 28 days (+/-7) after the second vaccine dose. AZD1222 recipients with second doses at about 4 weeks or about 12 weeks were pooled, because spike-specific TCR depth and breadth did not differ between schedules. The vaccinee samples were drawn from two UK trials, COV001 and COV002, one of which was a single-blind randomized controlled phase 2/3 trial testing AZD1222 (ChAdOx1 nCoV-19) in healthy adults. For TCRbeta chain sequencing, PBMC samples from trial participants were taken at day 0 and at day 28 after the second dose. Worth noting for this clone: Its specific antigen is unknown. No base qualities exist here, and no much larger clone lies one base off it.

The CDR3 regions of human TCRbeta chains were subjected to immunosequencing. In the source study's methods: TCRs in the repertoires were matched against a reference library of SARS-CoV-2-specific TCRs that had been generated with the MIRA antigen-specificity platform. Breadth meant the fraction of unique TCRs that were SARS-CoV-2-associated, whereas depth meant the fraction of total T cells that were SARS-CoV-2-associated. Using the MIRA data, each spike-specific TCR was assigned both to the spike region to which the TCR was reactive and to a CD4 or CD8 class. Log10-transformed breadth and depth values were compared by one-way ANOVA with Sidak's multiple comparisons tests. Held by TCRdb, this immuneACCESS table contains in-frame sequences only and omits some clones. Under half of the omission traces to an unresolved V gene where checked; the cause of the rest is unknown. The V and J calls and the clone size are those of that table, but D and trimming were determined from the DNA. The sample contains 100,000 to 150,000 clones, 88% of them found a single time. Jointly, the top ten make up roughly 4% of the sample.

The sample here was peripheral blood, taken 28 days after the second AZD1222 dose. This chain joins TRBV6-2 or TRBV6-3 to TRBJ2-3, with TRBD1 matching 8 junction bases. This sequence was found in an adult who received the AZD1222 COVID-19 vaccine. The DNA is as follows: TGTGCCAGCAGTTGGGGGACAGGATCAGATACGCAGTATTTT. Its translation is CASSWGTGSDTQYF.